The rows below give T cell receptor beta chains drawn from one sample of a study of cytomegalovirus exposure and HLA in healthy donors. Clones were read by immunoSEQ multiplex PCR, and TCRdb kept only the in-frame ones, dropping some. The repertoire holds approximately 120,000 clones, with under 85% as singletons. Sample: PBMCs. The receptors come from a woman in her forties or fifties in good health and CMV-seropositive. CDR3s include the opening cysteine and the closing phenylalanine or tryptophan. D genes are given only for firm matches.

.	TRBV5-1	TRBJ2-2	CASRLQAGNTGELFF
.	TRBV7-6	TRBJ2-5	CASSLGSLAPPRETQYF
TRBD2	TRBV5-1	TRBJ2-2	CASSPELGGRAGTGELFF
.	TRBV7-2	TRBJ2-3	CASSLGSGDPGDTQYF
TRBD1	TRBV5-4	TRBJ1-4	CASSPDRGPYEKLFF
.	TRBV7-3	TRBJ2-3	CASSRASTDTQYF
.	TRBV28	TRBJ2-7	CASSPGQIRGEQYF
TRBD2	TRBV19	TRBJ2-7	CASTQGLAGVYEQYF
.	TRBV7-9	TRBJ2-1	CSSSVPRYEQFF
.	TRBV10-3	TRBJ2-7	CAIKPGDIGGHEQYF
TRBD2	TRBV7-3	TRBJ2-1	CASSLSFGSGAHEQFF
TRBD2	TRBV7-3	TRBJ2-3	CASSSGLAGSTDTQYF
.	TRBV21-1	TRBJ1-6	CASSSRGRVYNSPLHF
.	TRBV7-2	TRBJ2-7	CATLKVAGPEQYF
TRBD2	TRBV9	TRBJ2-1	CASSATVSGIEFF
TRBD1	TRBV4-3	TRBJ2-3	CASSGEVGQFVDTQYF
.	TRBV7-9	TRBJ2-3	CASALSRGADTQYF
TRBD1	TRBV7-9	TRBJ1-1	CASSPGGLLGRNTEAFF
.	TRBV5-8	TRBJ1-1	CASSFQGRGNTEAFF
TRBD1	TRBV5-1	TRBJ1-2	CASSFALTGAEGGYTF
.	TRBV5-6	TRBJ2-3	CASSLYGPPSTDTQYF
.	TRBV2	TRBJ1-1	CASARGTLMNTEAFF
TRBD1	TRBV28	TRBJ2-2	CASRQGGTGELFF
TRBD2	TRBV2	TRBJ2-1	CASSEGLAGAGEQFF
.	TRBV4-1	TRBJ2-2	CASSQDGQKNTGELFF
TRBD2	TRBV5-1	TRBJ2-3	CASSLGLAGGQVTDTQYF
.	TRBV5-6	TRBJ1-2	CASSFSQGGGYTF
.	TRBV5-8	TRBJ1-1	CASSLGLTGFGNTEAFF
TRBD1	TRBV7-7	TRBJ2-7	CASSLGGRGPEQYF
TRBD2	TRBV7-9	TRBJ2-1	CASSLTSGDNEQFF
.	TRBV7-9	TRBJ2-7	CASSPAWRSYEQYF
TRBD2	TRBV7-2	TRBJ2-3	CASSPGGSGRRNTQYF
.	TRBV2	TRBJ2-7	CASAPASYEQYF
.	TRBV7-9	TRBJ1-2	CSSSFSLGKLNYGYTF
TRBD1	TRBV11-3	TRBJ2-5	CASSFRGQGQETQYF
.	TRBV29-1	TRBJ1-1	CSVIEQLNTEAFF
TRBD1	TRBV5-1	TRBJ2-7	CASGTDRVHEQYF
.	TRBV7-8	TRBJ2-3	CASSLEGRGRGTDTQYF
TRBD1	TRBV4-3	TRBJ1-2	CASSQGGTATYYGYTF
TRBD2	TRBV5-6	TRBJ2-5	CASSTGLVEETQYF
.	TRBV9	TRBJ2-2	CASSGGGRTGELFF
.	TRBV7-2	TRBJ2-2	CASSLLALNTGELFF
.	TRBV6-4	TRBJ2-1	CASTKRQPSPYNEQFF
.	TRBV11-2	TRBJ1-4	CASSYTGTTNEKLFF
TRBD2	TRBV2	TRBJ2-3	CASSDGGRTDTQYF
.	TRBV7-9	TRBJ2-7	CSSSLNQGMLSYEQYF
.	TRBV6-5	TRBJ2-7	CASSSGAEQYF
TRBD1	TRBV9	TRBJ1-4	CASSSLQGPGEKLFF
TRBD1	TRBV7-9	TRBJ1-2	CASSVDRVSGYTF
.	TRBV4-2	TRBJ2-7	CASSQAAGVNEQYF
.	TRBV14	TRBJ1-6	CASSHSGGSPLHF
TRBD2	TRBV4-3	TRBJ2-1	CASSHTAGASPYEQFF
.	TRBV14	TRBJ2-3	CASSQRRAGGTDTQYF
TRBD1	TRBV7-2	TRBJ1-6	CASSLGLGQGVYNSPLHF